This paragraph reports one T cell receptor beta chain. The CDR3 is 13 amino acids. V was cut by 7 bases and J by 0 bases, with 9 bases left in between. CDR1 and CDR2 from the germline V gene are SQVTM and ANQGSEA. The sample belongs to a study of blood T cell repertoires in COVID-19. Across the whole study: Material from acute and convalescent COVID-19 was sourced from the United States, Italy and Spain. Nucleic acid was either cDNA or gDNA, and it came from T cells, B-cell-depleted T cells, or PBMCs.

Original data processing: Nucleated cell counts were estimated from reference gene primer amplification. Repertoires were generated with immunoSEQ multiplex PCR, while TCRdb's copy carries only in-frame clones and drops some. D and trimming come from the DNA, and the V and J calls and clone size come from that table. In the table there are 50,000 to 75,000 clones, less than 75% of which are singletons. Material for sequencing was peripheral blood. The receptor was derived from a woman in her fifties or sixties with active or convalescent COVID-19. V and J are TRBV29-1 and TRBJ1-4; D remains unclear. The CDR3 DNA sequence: TGCAGCGCCTCCGTTGCAACTAATGAAAAACTGTTTTTT. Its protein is CSASVATNEKLFF.